There are many counts of the clone carrying this T cell receptor beta chain. Its specificity is not known. TCRdb called the 5' RACE reads again in MiXCR, with one record for every CDR3 protein. The sample holds fewer than 550,000 distinct CDR3 sequences, about 5.7% seen once. The sample originates from a study of CD8 T cells in ankylosing spondylitis. Whole-study findings and limits: A TCR beta motif of 8 or 9 highly homologous variants appeared characteristic of ankylosing spondylitis blood.

Trimming removed 0 bases at V and 4 bases at J, with 22 bases between. Germline V gives CDR1 MNHEY, CDR2 SVGEGT. The CDR3 loop spans 18 amino acids. The sequenced sample consisted of blood, either unsorted or a sorted T cell fraction (not recorded which). The TCR originated in a male donor with ankylosing spondylitis. V is TRBV6-2 or TRBV6-3 and J is TRBJ2-7; tentative D call: TRBD2 (5 bases). The CDR3 loop is CASSYSIKDWPFTYEQYF. Written as DNA, the CDR3 is TGTGCCAGCAGTTACTCGATTAAGGACTGGCCCTTTACATACGAGCAGTACTTC.